The present entry profiles one T cell receptor beta chain with its context. The antigen remains undetermined. This sequence may be a read error, since a much larger clone differs from it by one base. From germline, CDR1 is MNHEY and CDR2 SMNVEV (reference sequence). CDR3 length equals 15 residues. The data stem from a study of blood T cells in healthy people across ages. Whole-study findings and limits: The fall in TCR beta diversity per million T cells was roughly linear with age.

A sample-barcoded 5' primer and a J-beta primer mix were used in a second PCR of roughly 7 to 11 cycles. Each cDNA molecule carried a tag from a template-switch adaptor that contained 12 random nucleotides. TCRdb ran MiXCR on the 5' RACE reads and lists one entry per CDR3 protein. The table lists some 900,000 distinct CDR3 sequences, roughly 43% of them singletons. All donors came from Russia, were Caucasian and healthy, and spanned ages roughly 6 to 95. This clonotype was obtained from a man under 40 in good health. Sequenced material: blood. This sequence joins TRBV27 and TRBJ2-3, with 9 nucleotides matching TRBD1. CDR3 nucleotide sequence: TGTACCAGCAGTTTAAGGGACAGGGTCACAGATACGCAGTATTTT. Its translation is CTSSLRDRVTDTQYF.